This is a list of T cell receptor beta chains from one sample in a study of cytomegalovirus exposure and HLA in healthy donors. Profiled with immunoSEQ multiplex PCR; TCRdb holds only in-frame clones, not every one. The sample lists 87,000 or so clones; about 77% were seen once. Material: PBMCs. All receptors come from a woman aged 40 to 55 in good health and CMV-seronegative. The CDR3 runs from the conserved cysteine through the conserved F or W. D genes are given only for firm matches. Clone size, where shown, is once, few, many, or a class for clones that have expanded.

abundance: NA; d_gene: TRBD1; v_gene: TRBV7-8; j_gene: TRBJ1-1; CDR3nt: TGTGCCTTGGGCAGGGGGATCATGAACACTGAAGCTTTCTTT; CDR3aa: CALGRGIMNTEAFF
abundance: once; d_gene: NA; v_gene: TRBV7-8; j_gene: TRBJ1-1; CDR3nt: TGTGCCAGCAGCAATAGAATGAACACTGAAGCTTTCTTT; CDR3aa: CASSNRMNTEAFF
abundance: NA; d_gene: NA; v_gene: TRBV19; j_gene: TRBJ2-7; CDR3nt: TGTGCCAGTAGTGAGACAGGCTCCTACGAGCAGTACTTC; CDR3aa: CASSETGSYEQYF
abundance: once; d_gene: TRBD1; v_gene: TRBV7-6; j_gene: TRBJ1-1; CDR3nt: TGTGCCAGCAGCTTAGATGGCGGACAGGGGAGGAGGAGCGCTGAAGCTTTCTTT; CDR3aa: CASSLDGGQGRRSAEAFF
abundance: NA; d_gene: NA; v_gene: TRBV5-1; j_gene: TRBJ2-3; CDR3nt: TGCGCCAGCAGTTTCGGGACTCTCACAGATACGCAGTATTTT; CDR3aa: CASSFGTLTDTQYF
abundance: NA; d_gene: NA; v_gene: TRBV27; j_gene: TRBJ2-3; CDR3nt: TGTGCCAGCACCGGAGTGGATACGCAGTATTTT; CDR3aa: CASTGVDTQYF
abundance: NA; d_gene: TRBD1; v_gene: TRBV5-1; j_gene: TRBJ1-1; CDR3nt: TGCGCCAGCAGCCCTGGACAGGGGGCTTTACGCACTGAAGCTTTCTTT; CDR3aa: CASSPGQGALRTEAFF
abundance: NA; d_gene: NA; v_gene: TRBV7-9; j_gene: TRBJ2-2; CDR3nt: TGTGCCAGCAGCCCGGGGGTCGGGGAGCTGTTTTTT; CDR3aa: CASSPGVGELFF
abundance: NA; d_gene: NA; v_gene: TRBV7-2; j_gene: TRBJ2-7; CDR3nt: TGTGCCAGCAGCGACATCCCGCCGGGGGAGCAGTACTTC; CDR3aa: CASSDIPPGEQYF
abundance: NA; d_gene: NA; v_gene: TRBV6-6; j_gene: TRBJ1-4; CDR3nt: TGTGCCAGCAGTTACTATGGCGGGCAGACTAATGAAAAACTGTTTTTT; CDR3aa: CASSYYGGQTNEKLFF
abundance: NA; d_gene: TRBD1; v_gene: TRBV19; j_gene: TRBJ1-2; CDR3nt: TGTGCCAGTAGTACAGGGGGAGTGGACTATGGCTACACCTTC; CDR3aa: CASSTGGVDYGYTF
abundance: NA; d_gene: NA; v_gene: TRBV6-5; j_gene: TRBJ1-1; CDR3nt: TGTGCCAGCAGCGGGGGGACTGAAGCTTTCTTT; CDR3aa: CASSGGTEAFF
abundance: few; d_gene: NA; v_gene: TRBV5-6; j_gene: TRBJ1-2; CDR3nt: TGTGCCAGCAGGCAGAACTATGGCTACACCTTC; CDR3aa: CASRQNYGYTF
abundance: NA; d_gene: NA; v_gene: TRBV13; j_gene: TRBJ2-1; CDR3nt: TGTGCCAACTCCGTGACAGCCTACAATGAGCAGTTCTTC; CDR3aa: CANSVTAYNEQFF
abundance: once; d_gene: NA; v_gene: TRBV2; j_gene: TRBJ1-5; CDR3nt: TGTGCCAGCGCCAAGGCGGGGTATCGGCCCCAGCATTTT; CDR3aa: CASAKAGYRPQHF
abundance: NA; d_gene: NA; v_gene: TRBV9; j_gene: TRBJ2-7; CDR3nt: TGTGCCAGCAGCGTTGGGGATAGCGGAGGCCCCAGGTACTTC; CDR3aa: CASSVGDSGGPRYF
abundance: NA; d_gene: TRBD1; v_gene: TRBV7-9; j_gene: TRBJ1-6; CDR3nt: TGTGCCAGCAGCAACGCCGGGACAGGGTACGACTCACCCCTCCACTTT; CDR3aa: CASSNAGTGYDSPLHF
abundance: NA; d_gene: NA; v_gene: TRBV18; j_gene: TRBJ1-4; CDR3nt: TGTGCCAGCTCACCAACGACACATAATGAAAAACTGTTTTTT; CDR3aa: CASSPTTHNEKLFF
abundance: NA; d_gene: NA; v_gene: TRBV27; j_gene: TRBJ1-1; CDR3nt: TGTGCCAGCAAAATCAGGGGTAACACTGAAGCTGTCTTT; CDR3aa: CASKIRGNTEAVF
abundance: NA; d_gene: NA; v_gene: TRBV5-6; j_gene: TRBJ1-6; CDR3nt: TGTGCCAGCAGCAGCTACAGGACGAGCTCCTATAATTCACCCCTCCACTTT; CDR3aa: CASSSYRTSSYNSPLHF
abundance: few; d_gene: NA; v_gene: TRBV7-8; j_gene: TRBJ1-1; CDR3nt: TGTGCCAGCAGCTTTAACAGGGTGTACACTGAAGCTTTCTTT; CDR3aa: CASSFNRVYTEAFF
abundance: NA; d_gene: NA; v_gene: TRBV15; j_gene: TRBJ1-5; CDR3nt: TGTGCCACCAGCAGAGAATCGAGGAACAATCAGCCCCAGCATTTT; CDR3aa: CATSRESRNNQPQHF
abundance: NA; d_gene: NA; v_gene: TRBV4-2; j_gene: TRBJ1-5; CDR3nt: TGTGCCAGCAGCCAAGACAGACAATATAGCAATCAGCCCCAGCATTTT; CDR3aa: CASSQDRQYSNQPQHF
abundance: NA; d_gene: NA; v_gene: TRBV6-5; j_gene: TRBJ1-6; CDR3nt: TGTGCCAGCAGTTACTCGAGAGCTTCACCCCTCCACTTT; CDR3aa: CASSYSRASPLHF
abundance: NA; d_gene: TRBD2; v_gene: TRBV5-1; j_gene: TRBJ2-3; CDR3nt: TGCGCCAGCGGCCTCATAGCGGGGGCAGATACGCAGTATTTT; CDR3aa: CASGLIAGADTQYF
abundance: NA; d_gene: NA; v_gene: TRBV9; j_gene: TRBJ1-3; CDR3nt: TGTGCCAGCAGCGTAGGACAAGCGGTCTCTGGAAACACCATATATTTT; CDR3aa: CASSVGQAVSGNTIYF
abundance: NA; d_gene: NA; v_gene: TRBV27; j_gene: TRBJ2-7; CDR3nt: TGTGCCAGCAGTTTAGGGGCCCACGGCGAGCAGTACTTC; CDR3aa: CASSLGAHGEQYF
abundance: NA; d_gene: TRBD2; v_gene: TRBV5-3; j_gene: TRBJ2-7; CDR3nt: TGTGCCAGAAGCTTGGGGGTAGCGGGGGGATACGAGCAGTACTTC; CDR3aa: CARSLGVAGGYEQYF
abundance: NA; d_gene: NA; v_gene: TRBV6-5; j_gene: TRBJ1-2; CDR3nt: TGTGCCAGCAGTTACTCGAAGTTTGGGGGCCCGCGCACCTTC; CDR3aa: CASSYSKFGGPRTF
abundance: NA; d_gene: NA; v_gene: TRBV19; j_gene: TRBJ1-2; CDR3nt: TGTGCCAGTAACTGGGGAGGCTATGGCTACACCTTC; CDR3aa: CASNWGGYGYTF
abundance: NA; d_gene: TRBD1; v_gene: TRBV7-3; j_gene: TRBJ1-1; CDR3nt: TGTGCCAGCAGCTCGACAGGGGGCCTTGAAGCTTTCTTT; CDR3aa: CASSSTGGLEAFF
abundance: NA; d_gene: NA; v_gene: TRBV1; j_gene: TRBJ1-2; CDR3nt: TGCACCAGCAGCCAAGATATTCGGGTCCGGCAGCCATTCAACTATGGCTACACCTTC; CDR3aa: CTSSQDIRVRQPFNYGYTF
abundance: NA; d_gene: NA; v_gene: TRBV15; j_gene: TRBJ1-2; CDR3nt: TGTGCCACCAGCAGAGATATCGGGGTCCTGAACTATGGCTACACCTTC; CDR3aa: CATSRDIGVLNYGYTF
abundance: NA; d_gene: NA; v_gene: TRBV10-3; j_gene: TRBJ2-6; CDR3nt: TGTGCCATCAGTGAGGGGGCCTCTGGGGCCAACGTCCTGACTTTC; CDR3aa: CAISEGASGANVLTF
abundance: NA; d_gene: TRBD1; v_gene: TRBV28; j_gene: TRBJ1-6; CDR3nt: TGTGCCAGCAGGGCGCATCCGTTCGAGACAGGGAAAAATTTGAGAATAAATTCACCCCTCCACTTT; CDR3aa: CASRAHPFETGKNLRINSPLHF
abundance: NA; d_gene: NA; v_gene: TRBV7-3; j_gene: TRBJ1-2; CDR3nt: TGTGCCAGCAACTTACTACCTCAGGGTAGCGGCTACACCTTC; CDR3aa: CASNLLPQGSGYTF
abundance: NA; d_gene: TRBD1; v_gene: TRBV5-4; j_gene: TRBJ1-1; CDR3nt: TGTGCCAGTCACAGGGGTAACACTGAAGCTTTCTTT; CDR3aa: CASHRGNTEAFF
abundance: NA; d_gene: TRBD1; v_gene: TRBV6-6; j_gene: TRBJ1-3; CDR3nt: TGTGCCAGCAGTCACAAACAGGGGTCTGGAAACACCATATATTTT; CDR3aa: CASSHKQGSGNTIYF
abundance: NA; d_gene: TRBD1; v_gene: TRBV4-3; j_gene: TRBJ2-3; CDR3nt: TGCGCCAGCAGTCCCGGGACAGGATTAACAGATACGCAGTATTTT; CDR3aa: CASSPGTGLTDTQYF
abundance: NA; d_gene: TRBD2; v_gene: TRBV4-2; j_gene: TRBJ2-4; CDR3nt: TGTGCCAGCAGCCAAGACCCGCTAGCGGGTGCCAAAAACATTCAGTACTTC; CDR3aa: CASSQDPLAGAKNIQYF
abundance: NA; d_gene: NA; v_gene: TRBV2; j_gene: TRBJ1-1; CDR3nt: TGTGCCAGCAGTGAAGGCCAGGATCTATACACTGAAGCTTTCTTT; CDR3aa: CASSEGQDLYTEAFF
abundance: NA; d_gene: TRBD2; v_gene: TRBV5-1; j_gene: TRBJ2-3; CDR3nt: TGCGCCAGCCTCTCTAGCGGGGATACGCAGTATTTT; CDR3aa: CASLSSGDTQYF
abundance: NA; d_gene: NA; v_gene: TRBV5-6; j_gene: TRBJ2-1; CDR3nt: TGTGCCAGCAGCTTTGATGTCTTGGGGGCCTTAGATGAGCAGTTCTTC; CDR3aa: CASSFDVLGALDEQFF
abundance: few; d_gene: TRBD2; v_gene: TRBV29-1; j_gene: TRBJ2-1; CDR3nt: TGCAGCGTCGGAGAAGCGGGGGGGTCGTACAATGAGCAGTTCTTC; CDR3aa: CSVGEAGGSYNEQFF
abundance: NA; d_gene: TRBD1; v_gene: TRBV5-8; j_gene: TRBJ1-4; CDR3nt: TGTGCCAGCAGCCCACGGGACAGAGTAAATGAAAAACTGTTTTTT; CDR3aa: CASSPRDRVNEKLFF
abundance: NA; d_gene: NA; v_gene: TRBV5-1; j_gene: TRBJ2-3; CDR3nt: TGCGCCAGCAGCTTGGAGCGGATCACAGATACGCAGTATTTT; CDR3aa: CASSLERITDTQYF
abundance: few; d_gene: NA; v_gene: TRBV5-4; j_gene: TRBJ1-1; CDR3nt: TGTGCCAGTGAACGTAGGGGGAGGGGCACTGAAGCTTTCTTT; CDR3aa: CASERRGRGTEAFF
abundance: NA; d_gene: TRBD1; v_gene: TRBV10-3; j_gene: TRBJ1-1; CDR3nt: TGTGCCATCAGTACACAGGGGCTTAACACTGAAGCTTTCTTT; CDR3aa: CAISTQGLNTEAFF
abundance: NA; d_gene: TRBD2; v_gene: TRBV6-5; j_gene: TRBJ2-2; CDR3nt: TGTGCCAGCACCGGGGGGTTCCGGACCGGGGAGCTGTTTTTT; CDR3aa: CASTGGFRTGELFF
abundance: NA; d_gene: TRBD1; v_gene: TRBV5-1; j_gene: TRBJ1-1; CDR3nt: TGCGCCAGCAGCTTGAGGACAGGGTTCTCTGAAGCTTTCTTT; CDR3aa: CASSLRTGFSEAFF
abundance: NA; d_gene: NA; v_gene: TRBV27; j_gene: TRBJ2-7; CDR3nt: TGTGCCAGCAGTTTAGGGGCAGGTTCCTACGAGCAGTACTTC; CDR3aa: CASSLGAGSYEQYF
abundance: NA; d_gene: NA; v_gene: TRBV5-6; j_gene: TRBJ1-2; CDR3nt: TGTGCCAGCAGCTTAGGAACAGGAGGCTACACCTTC; CDR3aa: CASSLGTGGYTF
abundance: NA; d_gene: TRBD2; v_gene: TRBV19; j_gene: TRBJ2-3; CDR3nt: TGTGCCAGTAGGGTAGCGGGGTTAAGCACAGATACGCAGTATTTT; CDR3aa: CASRVAGLSTDTQYF
abundance: NA; d_gene: TRBD2; v_gene: TRBV9; j_gene: TRBJ2-3; CDR3nt: TGTGCCAGCAGCCCCGGACTAGCGGGGGTTAGGGCAGATACGCAGTATTTT; CDR3aa: CASSPGLAGVRADTQYF
abundance: NA; d_gene: NA; v_gene: TRBV6-5; j_gene: TRBJ1-5; CDR3nt: TGTGCCAGCAGTTACTCTTCGAGGAGGAATCAGCCCCAGCATTTT; CDR3aa: CASSYSSRRNQPQHF
abundance: NA; d_gene: TRBD1; v_gene: TRBV9; j_gene: TRBJ2-2; CDR3nt: TGTGCCAGCAGCGCCATCGAAGGGACAGGGAACACCGGGGAGCTGTTTTTT; CDR3aa: CASSAIEGTGNTGELFF
abundance: NA; d_gene: NA; v_gene: TRBV7-9; j_gene: TRBJ2-5; CDR3nt: TGTGCCAGCAGCCCTGGGCGGGAACAGGTCCAAGAGACCCAGTACTTC; CDR3aa: CASSPGREQVQETQYF
abundance: NA; d_gene: NA; v_gene: TRBV4-1; j_gene: TRBJ2-1; CDR3nt: TGCGCCAGCAGCCAACCCGTTAAGCTCGCTGAGCAGTTCTTC; CDR3aa: CASSQPVKLAEQFF
abundance: NA; d_gene: NA; v_gene: TRBV5-1; j_gene: TRBJ2-5; CDR3nt: TGCGCCAGCAGCCTAGACCAAGAGACCCAGTACTTC; CDR3aa: CASSLDQETQYF
abundance: few; d_gene: NA; v_gene: TRBV2; j_gene: TRBJ2-3; CDR3nt: TGTGCCAGCAGTTTTCCCCAATCAACGGGTCGAAGCACAGATACGCAGTATTTT; CDR3aa: CASSFPQSTGRSTDTQYF